The T cell receptor beta chain under discussion was sequenced for a study of T cells after yellow fever vaccination (dated by TCRdb to 2018 to 2020). At the level of the whole study: Libraries from fractions with low cell numbers were prepared with the SMART-Seq v4 Ultra Low Input RNA kit. To follow T-cell clones before and after both primary and booster YFV17D yellow fever vaccination, bulk TCR alpha and beta repertoires underwent longitudinal sequencing. Two healthy male donors, one aged 18 to 29 and one aged 30 to 40 years, were included in the cohort. Blood samples were taken at several timepoints before and after primary and secondary immunization, and bulk PBMC replicates and cell subsets were isolated. What the study reported, not specific to this receptor: Computational filtering was needed because FACS-sorted repertoires could contain abundant contaminating clonotypes from the bulk population. A small share of clonotypes was detected in both CD4 and CD8 compartments, with the overlap likely arising from convergent recombination. Compared with the primary T-cell response, the secondary T-cell response was weaker but faster, peaking on day 5 rather than day 15. Most clones expanded after primary vaccination were re-detected after the booster (about 96% of CD4 and about 88% of CD8), suggesting broad memory maintenance. Only a couple of donors were included in the study, so the extent to which the findings can be generalized is limited.

From the cysteine up to the phenylalanine, the CDR3 has a length of 12 residues. The retained sequence is limited to the CDR3, 36 bases, with the frame set at the first base. CDR1 GTSNPN and CDR2 SVGIG are derived from the germline V gene (reference sequence). The junction carries 9 bases between V and J, which are trimmed by 3 bases and 9 bases respectively. The reads were generated on an Illumina NovaSeq 6000. TCR cDNA was made using 5'RACE template switching, a step that added a universal primer site and unique molecular identifiers. Priming for cDNA synthesis came from both the TCR alpha and TCR beta constant segments. Library amplification involved two PCR steps, and the second step added sample barcodes and sequencing adapters. Sequencing of libraries was performed on Illumina HiSeq 2500 (2x100 bp) or NovaSeq (2x150 bp). Per the authors' processing: Reads were demultiplexed and collapsed into UMI consensus sequences with MIGEC, and V(D)J alignment was performed with MiXCR. Vaccine-responding clonotypes were defined with edgeR using replicate PBMC samples, requiring FDR below 0.01 and a log2 fold change above 5 up to day 15. CD4 or CD8 identity was assigned to each bulk clonotype according to whether the clonotype was present at higher abundance in the sequenced CD4 repertoire or the sequenced CD8 repertoire. TCRdb itself trimmed the public reads at Q25 with fastp, ran MiXCR and retained productive beta chains. Here each entry gathers all rows of one CDR3 protein and keeps the most common genes and DNA. The V and J calls were determined by TCRdb, not by the authors. A total of about 130,000 distinct CDR3 sequences appear in this sample, under 9% of them only once. The top ten constitute under 40% of the sample.

To note about this clonotype: The specificity of this receptor is unknown. Base qualities were left out, and no much larger clone turns up one base away.

This specimen's treatment or condition label, per the study, means: live attenuated yellow fever vaccine strain. A standard Ficoll-Paque protocol was used to isolate PBMCs from peripheral blood. Dynabeads CD4 and CD8 positive selection kits were used to isolate CD4 and CD8 T-cell fractions. TriZol was used to extract RNA from bulk PBMCs, from CD4 and CD8 fractions, and from dextramer-positive and dextramer-negative fractions. The chain is made from TRBV30 and TRBJ1-6, with the identity of the D gene unclear. Sequences were derived from CD8+ T cells sorted from PBMCs, sampled on the day of the yellow fever booster vaccination. The clonotype originates from a man aged 18 to 30 who received the YFV17D yellow fever vaccine. The sequenced DNA: TGTGCCTGGAGCCCCGCCGGTTCACCCCTCCACTTT. The encoded protein is CAWSPAGSPLHF.